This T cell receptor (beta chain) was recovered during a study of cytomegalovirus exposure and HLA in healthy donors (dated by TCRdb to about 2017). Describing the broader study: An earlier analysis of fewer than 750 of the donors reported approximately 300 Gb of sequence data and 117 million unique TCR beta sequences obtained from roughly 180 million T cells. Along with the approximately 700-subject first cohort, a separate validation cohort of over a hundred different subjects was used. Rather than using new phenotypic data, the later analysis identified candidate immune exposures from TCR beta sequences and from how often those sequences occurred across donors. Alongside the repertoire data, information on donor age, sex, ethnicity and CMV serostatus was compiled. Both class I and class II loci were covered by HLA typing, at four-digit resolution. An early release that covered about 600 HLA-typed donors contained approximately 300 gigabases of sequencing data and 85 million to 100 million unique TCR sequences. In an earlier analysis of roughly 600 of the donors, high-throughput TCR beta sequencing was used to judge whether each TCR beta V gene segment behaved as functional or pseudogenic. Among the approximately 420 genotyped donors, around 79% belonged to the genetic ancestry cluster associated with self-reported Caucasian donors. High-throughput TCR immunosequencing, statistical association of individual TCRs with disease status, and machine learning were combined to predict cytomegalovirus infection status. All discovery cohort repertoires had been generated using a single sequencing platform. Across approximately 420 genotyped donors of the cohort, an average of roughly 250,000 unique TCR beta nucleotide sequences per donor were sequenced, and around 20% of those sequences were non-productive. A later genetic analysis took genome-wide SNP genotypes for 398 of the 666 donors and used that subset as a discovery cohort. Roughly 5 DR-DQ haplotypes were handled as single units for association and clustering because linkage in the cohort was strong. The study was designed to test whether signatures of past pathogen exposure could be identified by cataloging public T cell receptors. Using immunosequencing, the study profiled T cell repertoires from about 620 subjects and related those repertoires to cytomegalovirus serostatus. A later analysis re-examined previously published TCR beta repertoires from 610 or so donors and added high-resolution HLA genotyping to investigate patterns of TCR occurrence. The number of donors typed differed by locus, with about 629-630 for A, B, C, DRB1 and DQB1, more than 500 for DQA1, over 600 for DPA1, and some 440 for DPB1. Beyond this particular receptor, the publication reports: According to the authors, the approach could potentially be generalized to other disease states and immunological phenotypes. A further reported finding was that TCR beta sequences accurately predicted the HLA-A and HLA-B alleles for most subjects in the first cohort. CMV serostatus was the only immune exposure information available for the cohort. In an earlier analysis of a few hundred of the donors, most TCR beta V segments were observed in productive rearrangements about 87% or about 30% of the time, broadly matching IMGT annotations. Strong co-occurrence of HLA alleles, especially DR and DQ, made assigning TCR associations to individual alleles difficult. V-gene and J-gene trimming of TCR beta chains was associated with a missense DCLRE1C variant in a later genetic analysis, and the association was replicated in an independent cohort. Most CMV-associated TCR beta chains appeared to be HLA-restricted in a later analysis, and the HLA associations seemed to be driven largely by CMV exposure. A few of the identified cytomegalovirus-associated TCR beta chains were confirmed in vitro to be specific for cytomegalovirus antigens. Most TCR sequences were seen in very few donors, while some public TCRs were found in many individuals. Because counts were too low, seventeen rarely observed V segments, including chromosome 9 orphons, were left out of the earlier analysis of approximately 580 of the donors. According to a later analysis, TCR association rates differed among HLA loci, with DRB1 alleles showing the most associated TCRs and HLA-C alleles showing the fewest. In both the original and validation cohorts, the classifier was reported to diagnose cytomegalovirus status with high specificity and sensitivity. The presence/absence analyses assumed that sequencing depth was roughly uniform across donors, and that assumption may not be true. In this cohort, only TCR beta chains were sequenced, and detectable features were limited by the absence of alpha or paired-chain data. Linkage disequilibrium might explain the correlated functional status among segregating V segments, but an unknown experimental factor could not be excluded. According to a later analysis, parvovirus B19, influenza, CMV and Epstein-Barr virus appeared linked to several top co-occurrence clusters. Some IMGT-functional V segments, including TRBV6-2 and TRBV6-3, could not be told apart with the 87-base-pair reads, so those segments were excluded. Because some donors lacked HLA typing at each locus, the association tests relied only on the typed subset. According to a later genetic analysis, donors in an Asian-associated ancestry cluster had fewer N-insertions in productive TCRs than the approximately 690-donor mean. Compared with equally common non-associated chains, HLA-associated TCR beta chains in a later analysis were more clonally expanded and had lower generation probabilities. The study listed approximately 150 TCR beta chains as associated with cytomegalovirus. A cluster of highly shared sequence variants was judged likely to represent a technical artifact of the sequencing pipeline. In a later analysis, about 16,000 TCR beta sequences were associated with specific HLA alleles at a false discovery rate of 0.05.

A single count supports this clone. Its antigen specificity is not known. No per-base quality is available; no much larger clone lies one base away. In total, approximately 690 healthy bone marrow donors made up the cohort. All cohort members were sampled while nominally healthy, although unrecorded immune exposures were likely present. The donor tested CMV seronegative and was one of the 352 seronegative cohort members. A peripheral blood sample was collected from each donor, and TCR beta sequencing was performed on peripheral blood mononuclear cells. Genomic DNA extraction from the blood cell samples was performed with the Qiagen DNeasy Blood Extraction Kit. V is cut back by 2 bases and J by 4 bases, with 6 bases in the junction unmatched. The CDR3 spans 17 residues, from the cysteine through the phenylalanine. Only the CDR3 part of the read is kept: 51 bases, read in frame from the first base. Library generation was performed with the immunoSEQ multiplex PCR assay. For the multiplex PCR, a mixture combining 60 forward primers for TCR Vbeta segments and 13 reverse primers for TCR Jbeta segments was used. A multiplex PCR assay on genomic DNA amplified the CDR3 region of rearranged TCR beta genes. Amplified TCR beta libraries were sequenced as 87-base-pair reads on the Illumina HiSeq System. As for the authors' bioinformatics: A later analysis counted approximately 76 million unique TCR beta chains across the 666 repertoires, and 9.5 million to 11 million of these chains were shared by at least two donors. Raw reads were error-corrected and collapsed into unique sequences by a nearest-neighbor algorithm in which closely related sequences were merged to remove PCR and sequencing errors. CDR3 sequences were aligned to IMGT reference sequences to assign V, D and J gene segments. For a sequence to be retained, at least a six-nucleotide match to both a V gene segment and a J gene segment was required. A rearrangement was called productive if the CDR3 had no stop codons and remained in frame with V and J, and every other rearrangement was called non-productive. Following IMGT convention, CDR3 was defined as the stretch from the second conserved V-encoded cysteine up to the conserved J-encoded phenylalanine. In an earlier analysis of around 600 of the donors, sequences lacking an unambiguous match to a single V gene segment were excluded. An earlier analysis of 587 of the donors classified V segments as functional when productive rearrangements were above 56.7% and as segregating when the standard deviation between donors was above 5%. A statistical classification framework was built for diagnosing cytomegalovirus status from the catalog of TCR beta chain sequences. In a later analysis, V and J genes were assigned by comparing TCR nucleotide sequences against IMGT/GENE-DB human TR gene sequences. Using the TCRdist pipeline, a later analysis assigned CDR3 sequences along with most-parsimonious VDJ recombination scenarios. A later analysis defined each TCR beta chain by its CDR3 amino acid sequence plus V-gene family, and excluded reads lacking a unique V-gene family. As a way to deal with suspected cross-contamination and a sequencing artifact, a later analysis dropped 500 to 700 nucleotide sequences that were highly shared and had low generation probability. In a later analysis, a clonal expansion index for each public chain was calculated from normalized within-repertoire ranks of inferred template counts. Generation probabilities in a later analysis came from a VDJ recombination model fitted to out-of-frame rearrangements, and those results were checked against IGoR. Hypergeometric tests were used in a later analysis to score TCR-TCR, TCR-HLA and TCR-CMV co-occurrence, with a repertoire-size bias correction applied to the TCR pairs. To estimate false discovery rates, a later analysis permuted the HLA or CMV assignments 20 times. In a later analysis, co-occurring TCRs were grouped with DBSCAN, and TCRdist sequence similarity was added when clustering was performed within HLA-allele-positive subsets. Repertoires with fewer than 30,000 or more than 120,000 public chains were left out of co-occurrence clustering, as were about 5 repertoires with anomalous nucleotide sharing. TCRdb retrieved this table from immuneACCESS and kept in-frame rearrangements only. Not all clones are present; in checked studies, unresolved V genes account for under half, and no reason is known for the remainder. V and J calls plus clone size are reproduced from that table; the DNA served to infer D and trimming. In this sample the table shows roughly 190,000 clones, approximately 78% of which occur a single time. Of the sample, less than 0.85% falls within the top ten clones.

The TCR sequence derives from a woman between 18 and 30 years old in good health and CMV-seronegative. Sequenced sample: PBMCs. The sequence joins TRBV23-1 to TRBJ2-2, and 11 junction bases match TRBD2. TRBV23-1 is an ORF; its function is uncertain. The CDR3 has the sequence CASSQLAGGGSTGELFF. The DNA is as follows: TGCGCCAGCAGTCAACTAGCGGGAGGTGGGAGCACCGGGGAGCTGTTTTTT.